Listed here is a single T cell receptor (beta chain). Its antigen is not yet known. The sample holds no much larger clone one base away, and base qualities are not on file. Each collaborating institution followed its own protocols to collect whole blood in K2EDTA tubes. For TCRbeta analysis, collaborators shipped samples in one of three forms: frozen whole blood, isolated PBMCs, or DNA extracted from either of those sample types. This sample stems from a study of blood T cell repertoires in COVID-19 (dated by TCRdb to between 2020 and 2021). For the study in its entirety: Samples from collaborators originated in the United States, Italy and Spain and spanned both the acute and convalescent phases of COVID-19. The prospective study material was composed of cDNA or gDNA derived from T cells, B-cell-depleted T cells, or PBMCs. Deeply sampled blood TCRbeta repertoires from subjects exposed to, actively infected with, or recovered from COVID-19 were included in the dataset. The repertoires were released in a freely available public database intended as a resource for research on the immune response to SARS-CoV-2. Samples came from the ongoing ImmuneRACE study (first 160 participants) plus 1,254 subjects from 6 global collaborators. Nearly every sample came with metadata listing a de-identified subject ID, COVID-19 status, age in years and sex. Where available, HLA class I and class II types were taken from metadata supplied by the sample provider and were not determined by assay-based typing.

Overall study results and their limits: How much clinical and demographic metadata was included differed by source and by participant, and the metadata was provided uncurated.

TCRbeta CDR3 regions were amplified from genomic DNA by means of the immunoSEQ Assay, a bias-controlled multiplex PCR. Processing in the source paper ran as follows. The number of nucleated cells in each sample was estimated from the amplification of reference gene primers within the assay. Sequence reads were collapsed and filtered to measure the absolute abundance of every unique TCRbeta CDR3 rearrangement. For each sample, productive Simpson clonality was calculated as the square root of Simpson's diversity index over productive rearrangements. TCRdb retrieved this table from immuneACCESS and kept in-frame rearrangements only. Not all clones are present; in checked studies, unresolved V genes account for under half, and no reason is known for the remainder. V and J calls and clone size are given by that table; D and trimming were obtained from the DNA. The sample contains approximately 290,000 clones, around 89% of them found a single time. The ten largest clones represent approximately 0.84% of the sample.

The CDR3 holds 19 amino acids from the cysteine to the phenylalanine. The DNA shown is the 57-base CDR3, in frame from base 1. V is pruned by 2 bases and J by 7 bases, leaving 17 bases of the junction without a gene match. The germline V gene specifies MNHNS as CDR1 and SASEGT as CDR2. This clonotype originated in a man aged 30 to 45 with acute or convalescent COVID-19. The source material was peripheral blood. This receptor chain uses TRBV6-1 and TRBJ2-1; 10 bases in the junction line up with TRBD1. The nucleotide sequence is TGTGCCAGCAGTGAAAGCAGCGATTGGGGCGGGACAGGGGTAAATGAGCAGTTCTTC. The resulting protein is CASSESSDWGGTGVNEQFF.